The rows below give T cell receptor beta chains drawn from one sample of a study of cytomegalovirus exposure and HLA in healthy donors. Here immunoSEQ multiplex PCR was the method, and the copy in TCRdb shows in-frame clones only, minus some. The data show 150,000 to 200,000 clones, with around 80% seen just once and approximately 1.5% held by the top ten. Source material: PBMCs. These receptors originate from a woman aged 18-35 years in good health and CMV-seronegative. The CDR3 runs from the conserved cysteine through the conserved F or W. Fields, in order: V gene, clone size, J gene, D gene, CDR3 DNA, CDR3 protein. The D gene is left open where the match is weak. Clone sizes are given selectively: once, few, many, or a class where the clone is expanded.

v_call: TRBV6-5; clone_size: -; j_call: TRBJ2-1; d_call: TRBD2; cdr3_nt: TGTGCCAGCAGTATAGCGGGGGGCTCCTACAATGAGCAGTTCTTC; cdr3_aa: CASSIAGGSYNEQFF
v_call: TRBV19; clone_size: -; j_call: TRBJ2-7; d_call: -; cdr3_nt: TGTGCCAGTAGTCTCGACAGGTACGAGCAGTACTTC; cdr3_aa: CASSLDRYEQYF
v_call: TRBV2; clone_size: once; j_call: TRBJ1-1; d_call: TRBD1; cdr3_nt: TGTGCCAGCAGTGCAGACAGGGGCGACACTGAAGCTTTCTTT; cdr3_aa: CASSADRGDTEAFF
v_call: TRBV11-2; clone_size: -; j_call: TRBJ2-3; d_call: TRBD1; cdr3_nt: TGTGCCAGCAGCCAAACAGGGGGCGTTGGGGATACGCAGTATTTT; cdr3_aa: CASSQTGGVGDTQYF
v_call: TRBV18; clone_size: once; j_call: TRBJ1-2; d_call: TRBD1; cdr3_nt: TGTGCCAGCTCGCCACTTCTTGGGAGGACAGGGTCATCAAACTATGGCTACACCTTC; cdr3_aa: CASSPLLGRTGSSNYGYTF
v_call: TRBV6-1; clone_size: -; j_call: TRBJ2-7; d_call: TRBD1; cdr3_nt: TGTGCCAGCAGTGGCACCGGGACAGACACCTACGAGCAGTACTTC; cdr3_aa: CASSGTGTDTYEQYF
v_call: TRBV5-5; clone_size: -; j_call: TRBJ1-2; d_call: -; cdr3_nt: TGTGCCAGCAGCTTTGGGGCAGGGGAAGGCTACACCTTC; cdr3_aa: CASSFGAGEGYTF
v_call: TRBV5-4; clone_size: once; j_call: TRBJ2-7; d_call: TRBD2; cdr3_nt: TGTGCCAGCAGCCCAGGAGGGCAGGCATCGGGAGGGGAGCAGTACTTC; cdr3_aa: CASSPGGQASGGEQYF
v_call: TRBV11-2; clone_size: -; j_call: TRBJ2-5; d_call: TRBD2; cdr3_nt: TGTGCCAGCAGCTTACCCTCTAGCGGGGGGGAGACCCAGTACTTC; cdr3_aa: CASSLPSSGGETQYF
v_call: TRBV14; clone_size: -; j_call: TRBJ1-6; d_call: TRBD1; cdr3_nt: TGTGCCAGCAGCCAAGCGGGGACAGGGGGCTCACCCCTCCACTTT; cdr3_aa: CASSQAGTGGSPLHF
v_call: TRBV19; clone_size: few; j_call: TRBJ1-4; d_call: -; cdr3_nt: TGTGCCAGTAGTGTCGACCGCCGGGGAAAACTGTTTTTT; cdr3_aa: CASSVDRRGKLFF
v_call: TRBV5-5; clone_size: -; j_call: TRBJ1-1; d_call: TRBD1; cdr3_nt: TGTGCCAGCAGCTTGTTAGGGACAGGGGTTACTGAAGCTTTCTTT; cdr3_aa: CASSLLGTGVTEAFF
v_call: TRBV6-5; clone_size: -; j_call: TRBJ1-5; d_call: -; cdr3_nt: TGTGCCAGCAGGCGGTCTCGGGAGGGCAATCAGCCCCAGCATTTT; cdr3_aa: CASRRSREGNQPQHF
v_call: TRBV28; clone_size: -; j_call: TRBJ1-1; d_call: -; cdr3_nt: TGTGCCAGCAGTTACGAGACAGGCACTTTGAACACTGAAGCTTTCTTT; cdr3_aa: CASSYETGTLNTEAFF
v_call: TRBV29-1; clone_size: -; j_call: TRBJ1-1; d_call: TRBD1; cdr3_nt: TGCAGCGTTAACAGGGGGCTTACTGAAGCTTTCTTT; cdr3_aa: CSVNRGLTEAFF